Reported below is one TCR beta chain. The data belong to a study of technical replicates of blood from four donors. CDR1 and CDR2 from the germline V gene are LGHNA and YNFKEQ. With 2 bases removed from V and 0 bases from J, the gap between germline ends came to 16 bases. The CDR3 has 18 amino acids. The table came from immunoSEQ multiplex PCR; TCRdb's copy has only in-frame clones and leaves some out. Of about 93,000 clones detected, 95% appear once; the ten largest clones hold more than 0.2%. Input material: T cells isolated from PBMCs. The V call is TRBV4-2, the J call TRBJ2-2, with D possibly being TRBD2 (5 bases). The receptor's source is a human donor in good health. For the CDR3, the DNA is TGTGCCAGCAGCCAACCCTGGCAGCGGCAGGCGAACACCGGGGAGCTGTTTTTT. The encoded protein is CASSQPWQRQANTGELFF.